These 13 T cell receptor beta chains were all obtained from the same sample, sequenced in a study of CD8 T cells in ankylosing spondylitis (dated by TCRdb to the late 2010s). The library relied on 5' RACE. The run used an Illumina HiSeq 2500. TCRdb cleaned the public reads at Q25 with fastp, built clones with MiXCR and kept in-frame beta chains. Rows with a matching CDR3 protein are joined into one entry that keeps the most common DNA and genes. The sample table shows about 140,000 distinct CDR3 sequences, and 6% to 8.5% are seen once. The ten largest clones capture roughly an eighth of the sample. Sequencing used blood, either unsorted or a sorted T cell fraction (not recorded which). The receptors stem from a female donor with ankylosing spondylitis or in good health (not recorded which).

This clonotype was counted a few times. CDR3 DNA sequence: TGCGCCAGCAGCCAAGATCGGTGGTCGGGCACTGAAGCTTTCTTT. Its translation: CASSQDRWSGTEAFF. The V gene is TRBV4-1, the J gene TRBJ1-1; D is undetermined. The length of the CDR3 is 15 residues. Germline V lookup: CDR1 MGHRA, CDR2 YSYEKL. Deletions cut 0 bases from V and 4 bases from J, with 12 bases between.

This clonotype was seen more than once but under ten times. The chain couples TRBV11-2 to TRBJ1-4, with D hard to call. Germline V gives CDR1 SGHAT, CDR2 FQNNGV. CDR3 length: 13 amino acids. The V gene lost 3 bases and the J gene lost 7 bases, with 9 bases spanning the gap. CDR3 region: CASSFEGGEKLFF. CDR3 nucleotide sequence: TGTGCCAGCAGCTTCGAGGGCGGTGAAAAACTGTTTTTT.

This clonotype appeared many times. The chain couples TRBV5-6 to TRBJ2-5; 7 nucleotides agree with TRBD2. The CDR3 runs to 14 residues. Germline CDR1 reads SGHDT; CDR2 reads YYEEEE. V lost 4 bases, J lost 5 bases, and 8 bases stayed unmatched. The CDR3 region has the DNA TGTGCCAGCAGCGAAGTTGGCGGGGGTGAGACCCAGTACTTC. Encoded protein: CASSEVGGGETQYF.

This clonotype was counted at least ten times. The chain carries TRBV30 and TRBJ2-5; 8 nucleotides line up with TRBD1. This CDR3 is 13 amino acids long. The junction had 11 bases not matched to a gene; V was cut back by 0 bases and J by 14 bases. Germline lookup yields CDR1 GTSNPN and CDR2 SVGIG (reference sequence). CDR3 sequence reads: CAWSVLGRAGGYF. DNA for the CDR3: TGTGCCTGGAGTGTACTGGGTCGGGCAGGGGGCTACTTC.

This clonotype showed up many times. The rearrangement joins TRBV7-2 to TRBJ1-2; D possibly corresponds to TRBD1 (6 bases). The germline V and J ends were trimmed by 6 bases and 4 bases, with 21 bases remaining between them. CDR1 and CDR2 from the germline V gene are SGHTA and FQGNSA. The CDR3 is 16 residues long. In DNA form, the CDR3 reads TGTGCCAGCAGTCTTATAGGTGGGGGCTTAATCTATGGCTACACCTTC. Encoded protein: CASSLIGGGLIYGYTF.

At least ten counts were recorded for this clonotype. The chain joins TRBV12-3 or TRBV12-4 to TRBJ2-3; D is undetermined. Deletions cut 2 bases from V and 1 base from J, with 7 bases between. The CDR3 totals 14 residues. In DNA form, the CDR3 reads TGTGCCAGCAGTTTACCCCGGCGCACAGATACGCAGTATTTT. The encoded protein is CASSLPRRTDTQYF.

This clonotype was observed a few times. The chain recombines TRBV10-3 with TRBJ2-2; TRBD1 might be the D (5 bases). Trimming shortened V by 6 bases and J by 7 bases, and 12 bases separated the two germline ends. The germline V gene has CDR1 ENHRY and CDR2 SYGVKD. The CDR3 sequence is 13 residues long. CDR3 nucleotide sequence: TGTGCCATCAGCCCTGGACAAATCGGGGAGCTGTTTTTT. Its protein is CAISPGQIGELFF.

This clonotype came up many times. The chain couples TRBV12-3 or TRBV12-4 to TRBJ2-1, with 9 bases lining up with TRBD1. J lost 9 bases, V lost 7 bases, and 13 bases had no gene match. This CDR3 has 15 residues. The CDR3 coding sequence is TGTGCCAGCAATACAGGGGGCGAGGTACAATTTGAGCAGTTCTTC. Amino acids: CASNTGGEVQFEQFF.

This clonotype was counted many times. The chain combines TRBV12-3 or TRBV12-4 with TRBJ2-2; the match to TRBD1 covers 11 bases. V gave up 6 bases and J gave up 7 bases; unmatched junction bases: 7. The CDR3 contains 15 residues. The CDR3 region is CASRGQGAYVGELFF. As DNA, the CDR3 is TGTGCCAGCAGAGGACAGGGGGCGTATGTCGGGGAGCTGTTTTTT.

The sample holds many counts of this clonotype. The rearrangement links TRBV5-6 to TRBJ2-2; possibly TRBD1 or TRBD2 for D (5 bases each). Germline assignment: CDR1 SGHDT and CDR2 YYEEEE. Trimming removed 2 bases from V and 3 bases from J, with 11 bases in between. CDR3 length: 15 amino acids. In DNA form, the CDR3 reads TGTGCCAGCAGCTTCCCTAGCAGGGACACCGGGGAGCTGTTTTTT. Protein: CASSFPSRDTGELFF.

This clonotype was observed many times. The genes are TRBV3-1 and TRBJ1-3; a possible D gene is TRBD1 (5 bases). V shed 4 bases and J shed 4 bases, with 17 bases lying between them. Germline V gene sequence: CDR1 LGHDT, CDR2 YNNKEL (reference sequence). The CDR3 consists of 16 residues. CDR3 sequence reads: CASSPGLPATGNTIYF. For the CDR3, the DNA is TGTGCCAGCAGCCCGGGACTCCCCGCTACCGGAAACACCATATATTTT.

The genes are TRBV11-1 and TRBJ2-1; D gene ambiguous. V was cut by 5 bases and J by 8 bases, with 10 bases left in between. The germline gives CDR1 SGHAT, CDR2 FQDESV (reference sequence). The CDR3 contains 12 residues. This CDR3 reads CASSGVPDEQFF. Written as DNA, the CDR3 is TGTGCCAGCAGCGGGGTGCCGGATGAGCAGTTCTTC.

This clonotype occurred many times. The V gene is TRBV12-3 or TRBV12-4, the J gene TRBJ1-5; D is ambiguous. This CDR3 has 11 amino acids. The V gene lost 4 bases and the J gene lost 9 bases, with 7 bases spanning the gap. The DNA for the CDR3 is TGTGCCAGCAGTTCATTGGGGCCCCAGCATTTT. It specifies CASSSLGPQHF.